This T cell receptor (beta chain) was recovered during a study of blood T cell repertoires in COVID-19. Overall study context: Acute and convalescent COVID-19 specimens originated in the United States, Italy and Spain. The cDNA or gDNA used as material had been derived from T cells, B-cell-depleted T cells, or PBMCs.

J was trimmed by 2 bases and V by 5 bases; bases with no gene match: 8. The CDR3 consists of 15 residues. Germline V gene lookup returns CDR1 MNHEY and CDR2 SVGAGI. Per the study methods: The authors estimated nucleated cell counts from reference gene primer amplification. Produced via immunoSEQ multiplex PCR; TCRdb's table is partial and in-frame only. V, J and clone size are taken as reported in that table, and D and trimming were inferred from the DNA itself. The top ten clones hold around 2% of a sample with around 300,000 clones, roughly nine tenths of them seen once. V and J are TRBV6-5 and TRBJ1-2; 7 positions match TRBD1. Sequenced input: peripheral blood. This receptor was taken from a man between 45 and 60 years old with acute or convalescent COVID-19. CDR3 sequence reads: CASSTGEAGNYGYTF. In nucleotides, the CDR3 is TGTGCCAGCAGTACAGGGGAGGCTGGGAACTATGGCTACACCTTC.